This T cell receptor (beta chain) was sequenced during a study of cytomegalovirus exposure and HLA in healthy donors. Overall study: Earlier sequencing of some 180 million T cells yielded 90 million to 140 million unique TCR beta sequences.

The CDR3 has 16 amino acids. V trimming: 4 bases; J trimming: 8 bases; junction bases outside the gene matches: 12. The germline gives CDR1 SGDLS, CDR2 YYNGEE. The PCR was carried out with 60 Vbeta primers and 13 Jbeta primers. The data were produced by immunoSEQ multiplex PCR, yet TCRdb's version contains in-frame clones alone and is incomplete. The top ten clones hold roughly 8% of a sample with around 99,000 clones, around 73% of them seen once. This clone occurred a few times. The chain is built from TRBV9 and TRBJ1-6; 7 bases agree with TRBD1. This TCR came from a man in his thirties or forties in good health and CMV-seronegative. The sample comprised PBMCs. The chain's CDR3 is CASSPRTGNLDSPLHF. CDR3 sequence (DNA): TGTGCCAGCAGCCCCCGGACAGGCAATCTAGATTCACCCCTCCACTTT.